What follows describes a single T cell receptor beta chain. Exclusion of a patient resulted from uncontrolled infection, other autoimmune disease, pregnancy or lactation. From around 11 ml of fresh peripheral blood, PBMCs were isolated. The CDR3 has 15 residues. V was shortened by 5 bases and J by 2 bases, with 15 bases between the two germline ends. Per germline, CDR1 SGHAT and CDR2 FQNNGV. The sample belongs to a study of T cells in Graves' hyperthyroidism and ophthalmopathy. Amplification of TCR beta CDR3 regions was performed using RNA transcripts as template. Researchers ran a first-round RT-PCR on the TCR CDR3 using the HTBI primer set. TCRdb reanalysed the multiplex PCR reads using MiXCR and keeps one entry per CDR3 protein. Among some 490,000 distinct CDR3 sequences, around a fifth were seen once, and the ten largest hold approximately 49%.

The TCR was taken from a woman aged 70-85 years with Graves' ophthalmopathy. The chain uses TRBV11-2 and TRBJ2-5, with D possibly matching TRBD1 (6 bases). The specimen was blood. CDR3 protein: CASSHSQGWQETQYF. The CDR3 coding sequence is TGTGCCAGCAGCCACTCACAGGGTTGGCAAGAGACCCAGTACTTC. The variable domain in full, completed from reference TRBV11-2 and TRBJ2-5, reads EAGVAQSPRYKIIEKRQSVAFWCNPISGHATLYWYQQILGQGPKLLIQFQNNGVVDDSQLPKDRFSAERLKGVDSTLKIQPAKLEDSAVYLCASSHSQGWQETQYFGPGTRLLVL.